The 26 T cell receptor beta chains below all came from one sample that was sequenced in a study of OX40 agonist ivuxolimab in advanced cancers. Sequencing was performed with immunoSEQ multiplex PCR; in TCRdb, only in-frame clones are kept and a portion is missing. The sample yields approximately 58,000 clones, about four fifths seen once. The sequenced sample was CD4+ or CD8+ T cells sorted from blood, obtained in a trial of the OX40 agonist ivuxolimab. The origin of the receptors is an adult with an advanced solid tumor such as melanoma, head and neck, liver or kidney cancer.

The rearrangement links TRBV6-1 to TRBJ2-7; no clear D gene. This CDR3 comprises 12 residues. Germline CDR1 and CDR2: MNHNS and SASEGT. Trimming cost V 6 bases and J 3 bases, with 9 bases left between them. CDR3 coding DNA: TGTGCCAGCAGCCCCAGATACTACGAGCAGTACTTC. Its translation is CASSPRYYEQYF.

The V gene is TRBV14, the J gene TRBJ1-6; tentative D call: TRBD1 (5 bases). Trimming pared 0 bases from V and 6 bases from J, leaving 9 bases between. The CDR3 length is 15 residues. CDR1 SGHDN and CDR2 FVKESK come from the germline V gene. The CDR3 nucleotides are TGTGCCAGCAGCCAAGACGACAGAGTTAATTCACCCCTCCACTTT. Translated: CASSQDDRVNSPLHF.

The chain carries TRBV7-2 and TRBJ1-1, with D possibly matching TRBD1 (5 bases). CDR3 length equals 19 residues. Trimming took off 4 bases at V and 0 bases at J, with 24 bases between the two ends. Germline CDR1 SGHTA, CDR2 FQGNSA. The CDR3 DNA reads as TGTGCCAGCAGCTCGATCTGGTCAGAACGGGGACTTATGAACACTGAAGCTTTCTTT. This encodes CASSSIWSERGLMNTEAFF.

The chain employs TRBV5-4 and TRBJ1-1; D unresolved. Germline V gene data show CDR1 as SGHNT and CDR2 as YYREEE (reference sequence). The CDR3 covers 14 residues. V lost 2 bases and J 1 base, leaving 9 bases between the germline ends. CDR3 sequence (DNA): TGTGCCAGCAGCTTTGGGAGGGCGAACACTGAAGCTTTCTTT. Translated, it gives CASSFGRANTEAFF.

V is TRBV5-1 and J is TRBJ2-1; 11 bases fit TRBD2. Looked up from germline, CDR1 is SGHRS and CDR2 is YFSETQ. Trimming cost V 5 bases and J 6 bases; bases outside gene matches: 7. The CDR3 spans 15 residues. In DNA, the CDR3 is TGCGCCAGCAGGCCGGGACTAGCGGCATCCAATGAGCAGTTCTTC. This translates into CASRPGLAASNEQFF.

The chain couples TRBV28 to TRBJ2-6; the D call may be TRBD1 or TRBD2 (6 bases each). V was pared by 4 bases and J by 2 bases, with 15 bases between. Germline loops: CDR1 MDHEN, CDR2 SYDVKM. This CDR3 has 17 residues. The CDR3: CASSSGGLTAGANVLTF. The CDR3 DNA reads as TGTGCCAGCAGTTCTGGGGGGCTAACGGCTGGGGCCAACGTCCTGACTTTC.

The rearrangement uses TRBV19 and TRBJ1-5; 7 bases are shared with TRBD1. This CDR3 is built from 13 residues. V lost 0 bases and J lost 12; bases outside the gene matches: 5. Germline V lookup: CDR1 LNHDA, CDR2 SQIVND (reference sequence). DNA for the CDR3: TGTGCCAGTAGTATAGACCGAGACAGGGTCCAGCATTTT. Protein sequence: CASSIDRDRVQHF.

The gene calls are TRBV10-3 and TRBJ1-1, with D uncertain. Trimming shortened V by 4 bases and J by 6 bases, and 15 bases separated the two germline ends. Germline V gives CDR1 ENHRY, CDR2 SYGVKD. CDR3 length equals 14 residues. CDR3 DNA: TGTGCCATCAGTGCCGCGGGGAAGTGGTCTGAAGCTTTCTTT. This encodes CAISAAGKWSEAFF.

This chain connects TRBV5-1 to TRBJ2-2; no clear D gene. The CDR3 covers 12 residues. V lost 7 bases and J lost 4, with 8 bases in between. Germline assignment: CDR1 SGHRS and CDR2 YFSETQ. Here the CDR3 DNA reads TGCGCCAGCTGGCAGGTCACCGGGGAGCTGTTTTTT. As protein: CASWQVTGELFF.

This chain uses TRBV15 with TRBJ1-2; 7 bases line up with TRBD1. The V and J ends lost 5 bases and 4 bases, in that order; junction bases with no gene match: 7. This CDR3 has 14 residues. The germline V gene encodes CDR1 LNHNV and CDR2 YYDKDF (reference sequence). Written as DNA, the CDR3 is TGTGCCACCAGCGCACACAGGGGCCTCTATGGCTACACCTTC. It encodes CATSAHRGLYGYTF.

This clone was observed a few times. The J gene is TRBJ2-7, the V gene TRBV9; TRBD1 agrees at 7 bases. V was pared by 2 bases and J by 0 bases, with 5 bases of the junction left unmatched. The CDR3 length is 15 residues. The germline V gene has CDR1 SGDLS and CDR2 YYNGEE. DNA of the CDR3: TGTGCCAGCAGCGTCGGGCAGGGGGTCTCCTACGAGCAGTACTTC. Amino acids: CASSVGQGVSYEQYF.

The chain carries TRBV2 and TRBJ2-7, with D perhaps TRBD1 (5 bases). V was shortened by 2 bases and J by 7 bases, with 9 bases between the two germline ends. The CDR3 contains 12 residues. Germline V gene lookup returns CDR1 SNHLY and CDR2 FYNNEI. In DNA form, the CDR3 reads TGTGCCAGCAGTGAACAGGGTGGAGAGCAGTACTTC. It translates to CASSEQGGEQYF. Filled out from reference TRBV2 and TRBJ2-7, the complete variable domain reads EPEVTQTPSHQVTQMGQEVILRCVPISNHLYFYWYRQILGQKVEFLVSFYNNEISEKSEIFDDQFSVERPDGSNFTLKIRSTKLEDSAMYFCASSEQGGEQYFGPGTRLTVT.

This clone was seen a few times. CDR3 in amino acids: CASRPQGALVAFF. CDR3 nucleotides: TGTGCCAGCAGGCCACAGGGGGCTTTGGTAGCTTTCTTT. The gene calls are TRBV28 and TRBJ1-1; TRBD1 matches 9 bases. Trimming took 6 bases from V and 10 from J; bases not matched to a gene: 9. Looked up from germline, CDR1 is MDHEN and CDR2 is SYDVKM. This CDR3 region has 13 residues.

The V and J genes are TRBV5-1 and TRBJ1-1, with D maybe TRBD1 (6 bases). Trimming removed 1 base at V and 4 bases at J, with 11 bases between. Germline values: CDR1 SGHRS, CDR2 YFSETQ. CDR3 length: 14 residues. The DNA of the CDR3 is TGCGCCAGCAGCTTGACAGGGAGGGCCACTGAAGCTTTCTTT. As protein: CASSLTGRATEAFF. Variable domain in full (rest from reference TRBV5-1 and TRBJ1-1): KAGVTQTPRYLIKTRGQQVTLSCSPISGHRSVSWYQQTPGQGLQFLFEYFSETQRNKGNFPGRFSGRQFSNSRSEMNVSTLELGDSALYLCASSLTGRATEAFFGQGTRLTVV.

The CDR3 protein is CASSVGTGADLSGNTIYF. DNA for the CDR3: TGTGCCAGCAGCGTCGGGACAGGGGCCGATCTCTCTGGAAACACCATATATTTT. V usage is TRBV9 and J usage is TRBJ1-3, with TRBD1 identical over 10 bases. The germline V gene has CDR1 SGDLS and CDR2 YYNGEE. The CDR3 consists of 18 residues. V dropped 2 bases and J dropped 0; count of bases not matched to a gene: 8.

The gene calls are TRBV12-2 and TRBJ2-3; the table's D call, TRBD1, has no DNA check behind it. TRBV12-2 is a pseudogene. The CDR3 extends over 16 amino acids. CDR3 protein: CASRSPGTGETDTQYF. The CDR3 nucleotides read TGTGCAAGTCGCTCTCCCGGGACAGGAGAGACAGATACGCAGTATTTT.

CDR3 region: CASSLVGGRGGEQFF. In nucleotides, the CDR3 is TGTGCCAGCAGCTTAGTCGGCGGGAGAGGCGGTGAGCAGTTCTTC. The rearrangement links TRBV7-9 to TRBJ2-1, with 7 bases matching TRBD2. Losses at the gene ends were 1 base for V and 9 bases for J; bases not matched to a gene: 9. The CDR3 contains 15 residues. Germline CDR1 is SEHNR and CDR2 is FQNEAQ (reference sequence).

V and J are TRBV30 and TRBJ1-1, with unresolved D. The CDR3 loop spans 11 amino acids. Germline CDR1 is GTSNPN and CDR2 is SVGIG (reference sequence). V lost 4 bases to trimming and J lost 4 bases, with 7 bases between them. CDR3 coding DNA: TGTGCCTGGACTGATCGCACTGAAGCTTTCTTT. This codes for CAWTDRTEAFF. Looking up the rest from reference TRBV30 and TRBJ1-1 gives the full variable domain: SQTIHQWPATLVQPVGSPLSLECTVEGTSNPNLYWYRQAAGRGLQLLFYSVGIGQISSEVPQNLSASRPQDRQFILSSKKLLLSDSGFYLCAWTDRTEAFFGQGTRLTVV.

CDR3 DNA sequence: TGTGCCAGCAGTGAGTCTAGTGTTGGCTATGGCTACACCTTC. Its translation is CASSESSVGYGYTF. The J gene is TRBJ1-2, the V gene TRBV2; no clear D gene. Trimming stripped 3 bases from V and 4 bases from J, with 12 bases between. The CDR3 is 14 amino acids. Per germline, CDR1 SNHLY and CDR2 FYNNEI.

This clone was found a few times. The CDR3 DNA sequence: TGTGCCAGCAGTGGGGACAGGGGGAAAGAGCAGTACTTC. It codes for CASSGDRGKEQYF. The chain couples TRBV6-1 to TRBJ2-7, with 11 positions matching TRBD1. V was pared by 4 bases and J by 7 bases, with 3 bases of the junction left unmatched. CDR3 length: 13 amino acids. The germline gives CDR1 MNHNS, CDR2 SASEGT.

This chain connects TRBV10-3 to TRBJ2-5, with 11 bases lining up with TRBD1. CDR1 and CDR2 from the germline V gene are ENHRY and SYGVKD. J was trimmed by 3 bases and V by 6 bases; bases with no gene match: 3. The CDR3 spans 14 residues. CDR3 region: CAIRGDRGEETQYF. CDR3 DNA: TGTGCCATCAGGGGGGACAGGGGGGAAGAGACCCAGTACTTC.

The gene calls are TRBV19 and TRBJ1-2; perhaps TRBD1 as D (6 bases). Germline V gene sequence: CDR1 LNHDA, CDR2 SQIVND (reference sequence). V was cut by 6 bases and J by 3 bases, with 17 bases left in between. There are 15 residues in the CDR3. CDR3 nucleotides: TGTGCCAGTAGCACATCTAGAGGGGGTCACTATGGCTACACCTTC. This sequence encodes CASSTSRGGHYGYTF.

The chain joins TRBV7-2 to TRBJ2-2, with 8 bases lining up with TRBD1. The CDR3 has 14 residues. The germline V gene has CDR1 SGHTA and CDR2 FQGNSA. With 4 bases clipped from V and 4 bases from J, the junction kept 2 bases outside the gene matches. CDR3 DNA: TGTGCCAGCAGCTCTGACAGGGGCACCGGGGAGCTGTTTTTT. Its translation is CASSSDRGTGELFF.

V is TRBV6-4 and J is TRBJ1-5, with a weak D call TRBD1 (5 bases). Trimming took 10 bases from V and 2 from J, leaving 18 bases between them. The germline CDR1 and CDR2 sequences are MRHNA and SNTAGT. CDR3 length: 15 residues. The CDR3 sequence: CATLRGGFGNQPQHF. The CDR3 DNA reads TGTGCCACCCTGAGGGGAGGGTTCGGCAATCAGCCCCAGCATTTT.

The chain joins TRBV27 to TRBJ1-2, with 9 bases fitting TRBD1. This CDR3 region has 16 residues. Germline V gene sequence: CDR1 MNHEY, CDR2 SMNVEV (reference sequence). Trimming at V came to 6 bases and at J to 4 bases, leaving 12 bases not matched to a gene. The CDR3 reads CASSAGWDREGYGYTF. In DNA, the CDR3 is TGTGCCAGCAGCGCGGGCTGGGACAGGGAGGGCTATGGCTACACCTTC.

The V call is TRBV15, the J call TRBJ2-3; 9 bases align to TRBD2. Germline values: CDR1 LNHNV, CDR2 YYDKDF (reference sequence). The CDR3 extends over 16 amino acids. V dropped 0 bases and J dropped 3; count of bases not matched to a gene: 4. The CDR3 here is CATSRDPLAGTDTQYF. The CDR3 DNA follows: TGTGCCACCAGCAGAGATCCCCTAGCGGGAACAGATACGCAGTATTTT.